The subject of this entry is one T cell receptor (beta chain). Its target is not known. Produced via immunoSEQ multiplex PCR; TCRdb's table is partial and in-frame only. The sample holds some 120,000 clones, approximately 85% seen once. These data are taken from a study of T cell responses to AZD1222 COVID-19 vaccine. Study at large: Second doses at about 4 or about 12 weeks were pooled. Study-level results: There were mostly white British donors and more females than males, and clonal diversity was possibly underestimated. Repertoires were sampled only after the peak T cell response. Only 6 or 7 people who got AZD1222 tested seropositive at baseline.

The CDR3 extends over 16 amino acids. Germline CDR1 LGHNA, CDR2 YSLEER. V was shortened by 0 bases and J by 3 bases, with 13 bases between the two germline ends. This rearrangement joins TRBV4-3 to TRBJ2-3; D is unresolved. This TCR was sampled from an adult in good health. Specimen: peripheral blood, collected on day 0 of AZD1222 vaccination. CDR3 DNA: TGCGCCAGCAGCCAAGACACGGGTGTGTTGACAGATACGCAGTATTTT. This sequence encodes CASSQDTGVLTDTQYF.